This T cell receptor (beta chain) was sequenced for a study of T-cell reconstitution after alpha-beta-depleted transplantation in children. The TCRbeta library incorporated unique molecular identifiers. TCRdb re-derived calls from the PCR reads in MiXCR, one entry per CDR3 protein. Of a few hundred thousand distinct CDR3 sequences listed, roughly 7.8% were seen once; the top ten hold 9.1%. Study results and limitations: It was newly produced T cells that mostly accounted for T-cell counts and diversity one year after transplant.

V dropped 3 bases and J dropped 8 bases, with 13 bases sitting between them. Germline V CDR1 and CDR2: MNHEY, SMNVEV (reference sequence). The CDR3 is 14 amino acids. This clonotype was seen many times. Its target is not known. This clonotype was obtained from a female patient younger than 10 who had a stem cell transplant for Fanconi anemia, so the T cells may come from the graft donor. The V and J genes are TRBV27 and TRBJ2-2, with D uncertain. The material was peripheral blood, obtained 360 days after TCRalphabeta/CD19-depleted stem cell transplant. The CDR3 bases are TGTGCCAGCAGTTTCGTCGGCAGTCAGGGGGAGCTGTTTTTT. Translated, it gives CASSFVGSQGELFF.